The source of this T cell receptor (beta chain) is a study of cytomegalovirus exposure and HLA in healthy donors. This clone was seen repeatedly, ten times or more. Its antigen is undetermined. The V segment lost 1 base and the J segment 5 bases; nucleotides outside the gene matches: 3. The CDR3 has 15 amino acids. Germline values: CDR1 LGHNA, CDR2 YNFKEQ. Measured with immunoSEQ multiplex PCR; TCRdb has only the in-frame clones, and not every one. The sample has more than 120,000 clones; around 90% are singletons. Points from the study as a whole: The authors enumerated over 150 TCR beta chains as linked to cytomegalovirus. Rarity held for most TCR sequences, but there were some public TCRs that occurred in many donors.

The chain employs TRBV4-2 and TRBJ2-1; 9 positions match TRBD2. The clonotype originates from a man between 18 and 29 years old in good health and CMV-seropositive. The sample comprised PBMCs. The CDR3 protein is CASSQGVAGDNEQFF. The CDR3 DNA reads TGTGCCAGCAGCCAAGGAGTAGCGGGGGACAATGAGCAGTTCTTC.